This note documents a single T cell receptor (beta chain) sequence. Its target is not known. Assay: immunoSEQ multiplex PCR; the TCRdb copy retains only in-frame clones and omits some. The table shows about 100,000 clones, with less than 85% occurring only once. The V gene's germline CDR1 is WSHSY and CDR2 SAAADI. The CDR3 runs to 16 residues. V gave up 5 bases and J gave up 9 bases; unmatched junction bases: 10. The record originates from a study of Ad26.COV2.S vaccination and SARS-CoV-2 variants. Study-wide results and caveats: Spike-specific TCR breadth in vaccine recipients exceeded that seen in placebo recipients.

This receptor was identified in a human donor who had recovered from COVID-19. The V call is TRBV10-2, the J call TRBJ1-6; 10 bases agree with TRBD1. Sequenced here: peripheral blood, sampled after recovery from COVID-19. CDR3 sequence (DNA): TGCGCCAGCAGTCGGACACCGGGACAGGGGCCTTCACCCCTCCACTTT. This encodes CASSRTPGQGPSPLHF.